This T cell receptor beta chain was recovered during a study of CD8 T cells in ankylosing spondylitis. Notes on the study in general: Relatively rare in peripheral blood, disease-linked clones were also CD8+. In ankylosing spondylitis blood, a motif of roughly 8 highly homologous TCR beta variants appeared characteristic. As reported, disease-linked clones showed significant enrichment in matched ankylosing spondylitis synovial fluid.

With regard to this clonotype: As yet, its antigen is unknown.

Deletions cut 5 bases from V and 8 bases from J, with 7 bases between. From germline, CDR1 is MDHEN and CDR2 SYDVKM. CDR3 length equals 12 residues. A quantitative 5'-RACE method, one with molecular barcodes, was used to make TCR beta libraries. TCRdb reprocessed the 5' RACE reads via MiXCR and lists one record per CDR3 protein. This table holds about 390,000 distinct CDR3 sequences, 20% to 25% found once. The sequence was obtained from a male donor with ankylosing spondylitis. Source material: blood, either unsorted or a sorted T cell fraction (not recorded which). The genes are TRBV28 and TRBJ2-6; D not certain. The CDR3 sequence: CASSRRPNVLTF. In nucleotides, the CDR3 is TGTGCCAGCAGTCGAAGGCCCAACGTCCTGACTTTC.